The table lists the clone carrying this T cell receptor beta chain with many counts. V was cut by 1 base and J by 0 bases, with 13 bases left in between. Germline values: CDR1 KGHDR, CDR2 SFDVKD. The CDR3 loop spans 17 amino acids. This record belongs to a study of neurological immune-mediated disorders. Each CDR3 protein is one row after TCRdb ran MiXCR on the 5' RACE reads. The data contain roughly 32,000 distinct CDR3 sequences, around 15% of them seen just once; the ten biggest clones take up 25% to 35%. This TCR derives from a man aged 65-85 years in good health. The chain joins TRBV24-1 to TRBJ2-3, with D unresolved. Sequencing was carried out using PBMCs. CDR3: CATSDLDRGSSTDTQYF. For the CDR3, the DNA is TGTGCCACCAGTGATTTAGATCGCGGATCTAGCACAGATACGCAGTATTTT.